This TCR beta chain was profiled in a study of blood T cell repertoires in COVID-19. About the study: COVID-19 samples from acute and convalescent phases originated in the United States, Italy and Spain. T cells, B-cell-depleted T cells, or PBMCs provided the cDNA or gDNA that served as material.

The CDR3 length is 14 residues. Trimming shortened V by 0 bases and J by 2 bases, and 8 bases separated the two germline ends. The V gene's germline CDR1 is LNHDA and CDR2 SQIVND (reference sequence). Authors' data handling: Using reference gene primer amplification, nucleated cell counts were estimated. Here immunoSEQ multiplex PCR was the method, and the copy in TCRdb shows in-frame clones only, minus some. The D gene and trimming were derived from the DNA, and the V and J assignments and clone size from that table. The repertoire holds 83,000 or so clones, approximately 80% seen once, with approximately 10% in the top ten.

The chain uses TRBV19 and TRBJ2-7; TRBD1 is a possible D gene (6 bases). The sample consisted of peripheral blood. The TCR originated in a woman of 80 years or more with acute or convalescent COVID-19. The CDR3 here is CASSIDRGPYEQYF. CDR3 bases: TGTGCCAGTAGTATAGACAGGGGACCCTACGAGCAGTACTTC.